The 4 T cell receptor beta chains below all came from one sample that was sequenced in a study of blood T cell repertoires in COVID-19. The table came from immunoSEQ multiplex PCR; TCRdb's copy has only in-frame clones and leaves some out. The sample records around 270,000 clones, 88% being singletons. The source material was peripheral blood. Receptors were obtained from a man in his sixties who had recovered from COVID-19.

This sequence joins TRBV3-1 (or the pseudogene TRBV3-2) and TRBJ2-7; no clear D gene. The CDR3 contains 12 residues. Trimming removed 1 base at V and 4 bases at J, with 5 bases between. Looked up from germline, CDR1 is LGHDT and CDR2 is YNNKEL (reference sequence). CDR3 residues: CASSQGSYEQYF. DNA for the CDR3: TGTGCCAGCAGCCAAGGGAGTTACGAGCAGTACTTC.

The rearrangement links TRBV14 to TRBJ1-1; 8 bases are a match to TRBD1. Per germline, CDR1 SGHDN and CDR2 FVKESK. CDR3 length: 13 amino acids. Losses at the gene ends were 4 bases for V and 4 bases for J; bases not matched to a gene: 2. In DNA, the CDR3 is TGTGCCAGCAGCCCCGGACAGGGCACTGAAGCTTTCTTT. This codes for CASSPGQGTEAFF.

V usage is TRBV2 and J usage is TRBJ1-5; 9 bases fit TRBD1. J lost 4 bases, V lost 3 bases, and 1 base had no gene match. CDR1 and CDR2 from the germline V gene are SNHLY and FYNNEI. CDR3 size: 14 residues. In nucleotides, the CDR3 is TGTGCCAGCAGTGACGGACAGGGGAATCAGCCCCAGCATTTT. Its translation is CASSDGQGNQPQHF.

V gene TRBV7-3 combines with J gene TRBJ2-5; tentative D call: TRBD2 (6 bases). This CDR3 has 15 residues. Germline V CDR1 and CDR2: SGHTA, FQGTGA. The ends were cut back, 3 bases at V and 5 bases at J, with 16 bases in the middle. CDR3 residues: CASSFNGGSPETQYF. In DNA form, the CDR3 reads TGTGCCAGCAGCTTTAACGGGGGTAGCCCCGAGACCCAGTACTTC.